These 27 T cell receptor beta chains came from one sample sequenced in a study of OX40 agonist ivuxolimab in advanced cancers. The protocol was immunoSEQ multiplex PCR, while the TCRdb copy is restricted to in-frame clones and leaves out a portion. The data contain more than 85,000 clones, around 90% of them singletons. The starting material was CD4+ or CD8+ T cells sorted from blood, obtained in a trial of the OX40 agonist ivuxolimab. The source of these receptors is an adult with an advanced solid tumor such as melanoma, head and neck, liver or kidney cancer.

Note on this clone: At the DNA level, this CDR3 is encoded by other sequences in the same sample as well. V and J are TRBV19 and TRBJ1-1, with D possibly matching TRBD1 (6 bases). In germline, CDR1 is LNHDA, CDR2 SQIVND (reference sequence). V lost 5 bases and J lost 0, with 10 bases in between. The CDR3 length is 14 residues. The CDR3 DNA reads TGTGCCAGTAGTTTGCAGGGGTTGAACACTGAAGCTTTCTTT. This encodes CASSLQGLNTEAFF.

The CDR3 DNA is TGTGCCAGCAGCTCCTGGACAGAGGGAGGCAATCAGCCCCAGCATTTT. Its protein product is CASSSWTEGGNQPQHF. V usage is TRBV28 and J usage is TRBJ1-5; a possible D gene is TRBD1 (6 bases). The CDR3 runs 16 residues. Germline V gives CDR1 MDHEN, CDR2 SYDVKM. V was shortened by 6 bases and J by 2 bases, with 17 bases between the two germline ends. The full variable domain, in which reference TRBV28 and TRBJ1-5 provide the parts outside the CDR3, is DVKVTQSSRYLVKRTGEKVFLECVQDMDHENMFWYRQDPGLGLRLIYFSYDVKMKEKGDIPEGYSVSREKKERFSLILESASTNQTSMYLCASSSWTEGGNQPQHFGDGTRLSIL.

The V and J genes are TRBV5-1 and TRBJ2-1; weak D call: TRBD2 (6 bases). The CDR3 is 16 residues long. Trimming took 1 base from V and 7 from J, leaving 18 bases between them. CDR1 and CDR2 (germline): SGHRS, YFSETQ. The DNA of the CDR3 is TGCGCCAGCAGCTTGCTGGCGCGCCCCGCGGGAAATGAGCAGTTCTTC. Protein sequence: CASSLLARPAGNEQFF.

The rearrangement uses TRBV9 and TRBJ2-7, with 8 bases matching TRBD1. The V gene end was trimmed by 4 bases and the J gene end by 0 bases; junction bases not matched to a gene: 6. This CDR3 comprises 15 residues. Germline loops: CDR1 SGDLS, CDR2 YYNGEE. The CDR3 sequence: CASSSRDRSSYEQYF. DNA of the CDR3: TGTGCCAGCAGCTCGCGGGACAGGAGCTCCTACGAGCAGTACTTC.

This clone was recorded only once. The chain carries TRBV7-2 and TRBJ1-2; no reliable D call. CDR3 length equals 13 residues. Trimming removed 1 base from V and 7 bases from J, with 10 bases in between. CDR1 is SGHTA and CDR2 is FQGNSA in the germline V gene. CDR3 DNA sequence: TGTGCCAGCAGCTTAGTACCCAGCGGTGGCTACACCTTC. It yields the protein CASSLVPSGGYTF.

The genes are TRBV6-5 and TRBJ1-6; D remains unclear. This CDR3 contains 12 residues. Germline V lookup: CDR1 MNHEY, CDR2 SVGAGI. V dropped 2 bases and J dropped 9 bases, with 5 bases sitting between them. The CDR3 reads CASSYEGSPLHF. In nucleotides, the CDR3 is TGTGCCAGCAGTTACGAGGGTTCACCCCTCCACTTT.

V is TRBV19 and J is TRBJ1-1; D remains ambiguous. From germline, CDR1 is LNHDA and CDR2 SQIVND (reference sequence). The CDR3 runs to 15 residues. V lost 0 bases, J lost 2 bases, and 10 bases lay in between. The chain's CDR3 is CASSIEQLPNTEAFF. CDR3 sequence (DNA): TGTGCCAGTAGTATAGAACAGTTACCCAACACTGAAGCTTTCTTT.

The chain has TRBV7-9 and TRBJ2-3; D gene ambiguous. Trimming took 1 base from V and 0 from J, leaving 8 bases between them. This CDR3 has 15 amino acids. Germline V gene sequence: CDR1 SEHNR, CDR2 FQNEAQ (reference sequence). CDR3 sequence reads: CASSLGSVSTDTQYF. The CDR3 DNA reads TGTGCCAGCAGCTTAGGCTCGGTGAGCACAGATACGCAGTATTTT.

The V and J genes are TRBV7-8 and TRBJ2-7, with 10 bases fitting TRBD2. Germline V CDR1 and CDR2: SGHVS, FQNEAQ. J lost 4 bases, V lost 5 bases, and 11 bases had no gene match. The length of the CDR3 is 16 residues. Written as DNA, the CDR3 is TGTGCCAGCAGCCCGCAGAGGGCTAGCGGGAGTTACGAGCAGTACTTC. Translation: CASSPQRASGSYEQYF.

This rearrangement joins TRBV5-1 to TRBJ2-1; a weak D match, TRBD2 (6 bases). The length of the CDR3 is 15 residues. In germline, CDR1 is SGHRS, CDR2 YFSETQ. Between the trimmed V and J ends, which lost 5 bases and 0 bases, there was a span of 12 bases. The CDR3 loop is CASRQTSSSYNEQFF. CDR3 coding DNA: TGCGCCAGCAGACAAACTAGCAGCTCCTACAATGAGCAGTTCTTC. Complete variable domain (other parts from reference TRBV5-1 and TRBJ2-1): KAGVTQTPRYLIKTRGQQVTLSCSPISGHRSVSWYQQTPGQGLQFLFEYFSETQRNKGNFPGRFSGRQFSNSRSEMNVSTLELGDSALYLCASRQTSSSYNEQFFGPGTRLTVL.

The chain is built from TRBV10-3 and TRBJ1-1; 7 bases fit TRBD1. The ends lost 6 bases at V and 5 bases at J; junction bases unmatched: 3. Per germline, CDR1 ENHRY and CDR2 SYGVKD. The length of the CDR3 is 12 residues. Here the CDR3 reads CAISGTATEAFF. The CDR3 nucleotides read TGTGCCATCAGCGGGACAGCTACTGAAGCTTTCTTT.

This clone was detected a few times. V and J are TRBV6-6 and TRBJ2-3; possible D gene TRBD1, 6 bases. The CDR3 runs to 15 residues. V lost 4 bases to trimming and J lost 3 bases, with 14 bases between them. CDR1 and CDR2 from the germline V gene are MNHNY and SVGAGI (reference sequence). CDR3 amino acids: CASSLTGTETDTQYF. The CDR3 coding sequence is TGTGCCAGCAGTTTAACAGGGACGGAAACAGATACGCAGTATTTT.

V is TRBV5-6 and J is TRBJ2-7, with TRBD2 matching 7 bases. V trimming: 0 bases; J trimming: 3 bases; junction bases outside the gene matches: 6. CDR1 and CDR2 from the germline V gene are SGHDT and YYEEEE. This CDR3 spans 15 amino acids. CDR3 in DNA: TGTGCCAGCAGCTTGGTAGGCAGGGAGGGCTACGAGCAGTACTTC. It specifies CASSLVGREGYEQYF.

The CDR3 region is CAFMLGDWYNEQFF. CDR3 bases: TGTGCCTTCATGCTGGGTGATTGGTACAATGAGCAGTTCTTC. This chain links TRBV30 with TRBJ2-1; D gene ambiguous. The germline V gene has CDR1 GTSNPN and CDR2 SVGIG (reference sequence). Trimming removed 7 bases from V and 4 bases from J, with 17 bases in between. The CDR3 has 14 amino acids.

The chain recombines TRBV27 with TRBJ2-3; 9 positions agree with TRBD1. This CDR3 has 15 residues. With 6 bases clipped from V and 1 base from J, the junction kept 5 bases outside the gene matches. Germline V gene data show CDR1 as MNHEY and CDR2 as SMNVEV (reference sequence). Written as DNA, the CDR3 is TGTGCCAGCAGATTACAGGGGGCCGGCACAGATACGCAGTATTTT. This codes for CASRLQGAGTDTQYF.

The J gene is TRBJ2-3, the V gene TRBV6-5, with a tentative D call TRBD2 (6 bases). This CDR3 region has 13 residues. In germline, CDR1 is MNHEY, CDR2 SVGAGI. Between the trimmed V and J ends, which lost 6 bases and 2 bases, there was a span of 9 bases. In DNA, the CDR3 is TGTGCCAGCAGGCGGGGCTTCACAGATACGCAGTATTTT. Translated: CASRRGFTDTQYF.

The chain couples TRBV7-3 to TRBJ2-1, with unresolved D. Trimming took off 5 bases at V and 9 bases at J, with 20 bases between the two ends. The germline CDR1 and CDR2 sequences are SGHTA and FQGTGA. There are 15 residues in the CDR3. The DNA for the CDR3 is TGTGCCAGCAGCCCCTCGCACTCGGAAGGGCGTGAGCAGTTCTTC. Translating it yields CASSPSHSEGREQFF.

CDR3 nucleotide sequence: TGTGCCAGCAGTAGGGGTAGGGGGAACAATCAGCCCCAGCATTTT. Its translation: CASSRGRGNNQPQHF. The chain recombines TRBV6-5 with TRBJ1-5; possibly TRBD1 for D (6 bases). Looked up from germline, CDR1 is MNHEY and CDR2 is SVGAGI. Trimming pared 5 bases from V and 3 bases from J, leaving 14 bases between. The CDR3 is 15 residues long.

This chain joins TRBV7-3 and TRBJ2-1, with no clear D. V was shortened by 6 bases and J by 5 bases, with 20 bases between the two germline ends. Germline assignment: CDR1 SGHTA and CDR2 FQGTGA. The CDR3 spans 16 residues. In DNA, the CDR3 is TGTGCCAGCAGTACAACCCGGGCCCGGTCTAACAATGAGCAGTTCTTC. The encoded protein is CASSTTRARSNNEQFF.

Here the CDR3 reads CASGLALAGAVGEQFF. The CDR3 bases are TGTGCTAGTGGTTTGGCCCTAGCGGGAGCTGTTGGGGAGCAGTTCTTC. The chain carries TRBV12-5 and TRBJ2-1, with 10 bases that match TRBD2. Per the germline V gene, CDR1 is LGHNT and CDR2 is FRNRAP. V was clipped by 1 base and J by 10 bases; unmatched bases: 10. This CDR3 spans 16 amino acids.

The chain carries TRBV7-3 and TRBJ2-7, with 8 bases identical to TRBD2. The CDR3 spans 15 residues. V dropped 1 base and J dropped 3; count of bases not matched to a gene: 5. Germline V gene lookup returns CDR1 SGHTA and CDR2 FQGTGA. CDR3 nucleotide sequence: TGTGCCAGCAGCTTAAATAGCGGGACTAACTACGAGCAGTACTTC. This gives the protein CASSLNSGTNYEQYF. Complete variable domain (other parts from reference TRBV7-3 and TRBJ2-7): GAGVSQTPSNKVTEKGKYVELRCDPISGHTALYWYRQSLGQGPEFLIYFQGTGAADDSGLPNDRFFAVRPEGSVSTLKIQRTERGDSAVYLCASSLNSGTNYEQYFGPGTRLTVT.

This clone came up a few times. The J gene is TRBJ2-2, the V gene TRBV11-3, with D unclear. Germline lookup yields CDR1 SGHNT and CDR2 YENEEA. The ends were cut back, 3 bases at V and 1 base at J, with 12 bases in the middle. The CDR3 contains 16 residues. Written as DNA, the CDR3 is TGTGCCAGCAGCTTGGCTCAAACCTGGAACACCGGGGAGCTGTTTTTT. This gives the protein CASSLAQTWNTGELFF.

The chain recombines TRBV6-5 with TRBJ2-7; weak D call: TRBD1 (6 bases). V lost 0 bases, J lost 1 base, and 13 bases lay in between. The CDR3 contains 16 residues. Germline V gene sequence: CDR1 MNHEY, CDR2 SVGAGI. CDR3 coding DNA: TGTGCCAGCAGTTACTCCCGGGACACCTCTTCCTACGAGCAGTACTTC. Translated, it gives CASSYSRDTSSYEQYF.

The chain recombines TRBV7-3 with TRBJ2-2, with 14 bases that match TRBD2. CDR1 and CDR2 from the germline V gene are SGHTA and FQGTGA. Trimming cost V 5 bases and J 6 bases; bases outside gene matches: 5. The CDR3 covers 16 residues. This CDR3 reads CASSRRLAGGSGELFF. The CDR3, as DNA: TGTGCCAGCAGCCGAAGACTAGCGGGAGGGTCCGGGGAGCTGTTTTTT.

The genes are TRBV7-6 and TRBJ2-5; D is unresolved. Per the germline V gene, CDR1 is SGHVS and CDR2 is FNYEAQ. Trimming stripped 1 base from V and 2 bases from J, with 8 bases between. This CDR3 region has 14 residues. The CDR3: CASSLGVQQETQYF. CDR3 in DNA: TGTGCCAGCAGCTTAGGGGTCCAACAAGAGACCCAGTACTTC.

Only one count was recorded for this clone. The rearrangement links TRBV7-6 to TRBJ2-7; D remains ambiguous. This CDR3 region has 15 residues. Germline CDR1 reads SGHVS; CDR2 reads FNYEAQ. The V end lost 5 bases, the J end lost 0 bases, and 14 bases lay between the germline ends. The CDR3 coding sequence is TGTGCCAGCAGCCCCCCCGGGTTAAGCTCCTACGAGCAGTACTTC. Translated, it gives CASSPPGLSSYEQYF. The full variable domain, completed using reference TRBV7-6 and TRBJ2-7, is GAGVSQSPRYKVTKRGQDVALRCDPISGHVSLYWYRQALGQGPEFLTYFNYEAQQDKSGLPNDRFSAERPEGSISTLTIQRTEQRDSAMYRCASSPPGLSSYEQYFGPGTRLTVT.

CDR3 in DNA: TGTGCCAGTCGATCGGACAGGGCAGGTTATCAGCCCCAGCATTTT. This encodes CASRSDRAGYQPQHF. The chain couples TRBV6-1 to TRBJ1-5, with 8 bases that match TRBD1. The germline V gene has CDR1 MNHNS and CDR2 SASEGT. J gave up 5 bases and V 9 bases, and 12 bases lay outside the gene matches. The CDR3 sequence is 15 residues long.